This is a list of T cell receptor beta chains from one sample in a study of early T cells in non-severe SARS-CoV-2 infection. One entry per CDR3 protein, called by TCRdb with MiXCR from the 5' RACE reads. The sample consists of about 70,000 distinct CDR3 sequences, less than 12% of them appearing once. Sequenced material: whole blood, taken at baseline. Source of these receptors: an adult who was a healthcare worker with PCR-confirmed SARS-CoV-2 infection or an uninfected control (not recorded which). CDR3s include the opening cysteine and the closing phenylalanine or tryptophan. A D gene is named only where the DNA matches it firmly.

J gene	V gene	D gene	CDR3 protein
TRBJ2-2	TRBV12-3/TRBV12-4	-	CASSLNTRSGGKTGELFF
TRBJ2-5	TRBV28	TRBD1	CASSFGTGVETQYF
TRBJ2-3	TRBV20-1	TRBD2	CSARGVSGSIHTQYF
TRBJ2-3	TRBV7-2	-	CASSTPPDTQYF
TRBJ2-1	TRBV29-1	-	CSVVLAAGWNEQFF
TRBJ2-7	TRBV5-1	-	CATASEPTYEQYF
TRBJ2-5	TRBV11-3	-	CASSTGAQETQYF
TRBJ1-3	TRBV20-1	-	CSARQGSSGNTIYF
TRBJ1-4	TRBV29-1	-	CSVEDRGSEKLFF
TRBJ2-2	TRBV12-3/TRBV12-4	TRBD2	CASSFHRLAGGATGELFF
TRBJ2-7	TRBV27	TRBD1	CASSGTGSLEQYF
TRBJ2-3	TRBV5-4	-	CASSAERRTDTQYF
TRBJ2-7	TRBV6-1	-	CASIPNRVAYEQYF
TRBJ2-5	TRBV7-3	-	CASSKGVSGETQYF
TRBJ2-1	TRBV7-2	-	CASSFTWSEQFF
TRBJ2-7	TRBV12-3/TRBV12-4	-	CASSRQGVSYEQYF
TRBJ2-2	TRBV12-3/TRBV12-4	-	CASSTRGTGELFF
TRBJ1-5	TRBV18	-	CASSPDSNQPQHF
TRBJ2-7	TRBV6-6	-	CASSYRLPYEQYF
TRBJ2-5	TRBV29-1	TRBD1	CSAVVYKAGTDQETQYF
TRBJ2-3	TRBV21-1	-	CASNGRQGTDTQYF
TRBJ1-4	TRBV14	-	CASISAPRPTNEKLFF
TRBJ1-2	TRBV7-9	-	CASSLHTDYGYTF
TRBJ2-6	TRBV6-5	-	CASSYGLSGANVLTF
TRBJ2-1	TRBV28	-	CASSSHKWLFF
TRBJ2-5	TRBV5-4	TRBD2	CASSPGLGLETQYF
TRBJ2-7	TRBV19	-	CASQRGAGPTYEQYF
TRBJ1-3	TRBV27	TRBD1	CASSLRGGWSGNTIYF
TRBJ2-1	TRBV11-2	TRBD2	CASSLERLALEQFF
TRBJ2-1	TRBV7-2	TRBD2	CASSFTGTSLEQFF
TRBJ2-1	TRBV28	-	CASRGPGGYNEQFF
TRBJ1-1	TRBV6-1	TRBD1	CASSGDRANTEAFF